This T cell receptor beta chain was identified in a study of a mutant IDH1 vaccine in newly diagnosed glioma. The repertoire was sequenced with immunoSEQ multiplex PCR; TCRdb's copy has only in-frame clones and lacks some. The table includes approximately 50,000 clones, under 85% detected once. Stated time point: week 35, safety follow-up. One vaccine dose held 300 ug of mutant IDH1 20-mer peptide and came with topical imiquimod. This CDR3 has 14 residues. Germline V CDR1 and CDR2: SGHRS, YFSETQ. The germline V and J ends were trimmed by 6 bases and 4 bases, with 16 bases remaining between them. A note on this clone: Its antigen is unknown.

This receptor was identified in a man aged 40-49 years with glioma. The specimen comprised PBMCs, sampled from a glioma patient whose treatment included an IDH1 peptide vaccine. The genes are TRBV5-1 and TRBJ1-1; D perhaps matches TRBD1 (5 bases). The CDR3 protein is CASTRPTGGTEAFF. The CDR3, as DNA: TGCGCCAGCACGAGGCCGACGGGGGGCACTGAAGCTTTCTTT.